This T cell receptor beta chain was profiled in a study of Ad26.COV2.S vaccination and SARS-CoV-2 variants. V dropped 4 bases and J dropped 4; count of bases not matched to a gene: 7. CDR3 length: 14 residues. Germline V CDR1 and CDR2: SNHLY, FYNNEI. Assay: immunoSEQ multiplex PCR; the TCRdb copy retains only in-frame clones and omits some. The sample has around 170,000 clones; around 88% are singletons. This TCR came from a human donor who had recovered from COVID-19. Sample: peripheral blood, taken after recovery from COVID-19. The rearrangement links TRBV2 to TRBJ2-7; TRBD1 matches at 7 bases. The chain's CDR3 is CASSVERGLYEQYF. DNA of the CDR3: TGTGCCAGCAGTGTGGAAAGGGGGCTGTACGAGCAGTACTTC.